Sequencing of this T cell receptor beta chain was carried out in a study of cytomegalovirus exposure and HLA in healthy donors. PCR used 60 Vbeta primers and 13 Jbeta primers. As handled by the study authors: An analysis performed later counted 81 million or so unique TCR beta chains (approximately 12 million of them shared). Assay used: immunoSEQ multiplex PCR; TCRdb lists only in-frame clones, some missing. D and trimming were read from the DNA, whereas the V and J calls and clone size are those reported in that table. The table records approximately 100,000 clones, about 70% of them present only once. Comments on this clone: Antigen unknown.

With V trimmed by 4 bases and J by 7 bases, 6 bases remained unmatched. Germline V gene data show CDR1 as SGHAT and CDR2 as FQNNGV. The CDR3 consists of 14 residues. General study findings and limits: Under in vitro conditions, three CMV-associated chains were confirmed as specific for CMV antigens. Some V segments, TRBV6-2 and TRBV6-3 among them, were indistinguishable and were therefore excluded. Donor immune exposure was known only as CMV serostatus.

The sequence was collected from a man aged 50-60 years in good health and CMV-seropositive. The V and J genes are TRBV11-2 and TRBJ2-7; 11 bases agree with TRBD1. Sequencing used PBMCs. The CDR3 reads CASSWDRGTEEQYF. The CDR3 DNA follows: TGTGCCAGCAGCTGGGACAGGGGGACGGAGGAGCAGTACTTC.